One and the same sample provided the 30 T cell receptor beta chains below, sequenced in a study of patients and donors after allogeneic stem cell transplantation. TCRdb re-called the RT-PCR reads with MiXCR, one entry per CDR3 protein. The table has about a million distinct CDR3 sequences, under 20% seen once. Sequences were obtained from blood, either unsorted or a sorted T cell fraction (not recorded which). These receptor sequences come from a human donor who was either an allogeneic HSCT recipient or a stem cell or donor lymphocyte infusion donor (not recorded which). It is not recorded whose cells these are; they may come from a transplant donor.

Ten or more counts support this clonotype. The rearrangement links TRBV6-1 to TRBJ2-2, with D perhaps being TRBD1 or TRBD2 (5 bases each). V was cut by 6 bases and J by 0 bases, with 11 bases left in between. The CDR3 extends over 15 amino acids. Germline assignment: CDR1 MNHNS and CDR2 SASEGT. This CDR3 is CASSPGPTNTGELFF. The CDR3 DNA reads as TGTGCCAGCAGCCCGGGACCTACGAACACCGGGGAGCTGTTTTTT.

V and J are TRBV29-1 and TRBJ2-7; weak D call: TRBD2 (6 bases). Germline V CDR1 and CDR2: SQVTM, ANQGSEA. This CDR3 is 13 amino acids long. Trimming left V 7 bases short and J 2 bases short, with 15 bases between. CDR3 nucleotides: TGCAGCGCCACGGGACTTTATACCTACGAGCAGTACTTC. It encodes CSATGLYTYEQYF.

The rearrangement uses TRBV5-1 and TRBJ1-1, with no clear D. Trimming left V 0 bases short and J 0 bases short, with 9 bases between. Germline CDR1 reads SGHRS; CDR2 reads YFSETQ. The CDR3 has 15 residues. The CDR3 DNA is TGCGCCAGCAGCTTGGGGCAGACCTTGAACACTGAAGCTTTCTTT. Translated, it gives CASSLGQTLNTEAFF. The variable domain in full, with the rest retrieved from reference TRBV5-1 and TRBJ1-1, is KAGVTQTPRYLIKTRGQQVTLSCSPISGHRSVSWYQQTPGQGLQFLFEYFSETQRNKGNFPGRFSGRQFSNSRSEMNVSTLELGDSALYLCASSLGQTLNTEAFFGQGTRLTVV.

The J gene is TRBJ2-7, the V gene TRBV10-3, with 10 nucleotides matching TRBD1. J lost 6 bases, V lost 5 bases, and 19 bases had no gene match. Germline V gene data show CDR1 as ENHRY and CDR2 as SYGVKD. There are 18 residues in the CDR3. The CDR3 reads CAISSGTGATNPSGEQYF. The CDR3 bases are TGTGCCATCAGTTCCGGGACAGGGGCCACCAACCCCTCAGGCGAGCAGTACTTC.

The CDR3, as DNA: TGCGCCAGCAGCCGCCTAGGACGGGATGGGAACACTGAAGCTTTCTTT. This translates into CASSRLGRDGNTEAFF. The V call is TRBV5-1, the J call TRBJ1-1; D not certain. This CDR3 is 16 amino acids long. V was cut by 4 bases and J by 1 base, with 17 bases left in between. Looked up from germline, CDR1 is SGHRS and CDR2 is YFSETQ.

The J gene is TRBJ2-7, the V gene TRBV20-1; 7 positions match TRBD2. This CDR3 region has 11 residues. Per the germline V gene, CDR1 is DFQATT and CDR2 is SNEGSKA (reference sequence). Germline trimming cut 6 bases from V and 6 bases from J; bases unmatched to any gene: 5. In nucleotides, the CDR3 is TGCAGTGCAGAGAGGGAGGGCGAGCAGTACTTC. Amino acids: CSAEREGEQYF.

This clonotype was found many times. The chain combines TRBV12-3 or TRBV12-4 with TRBJ2-1, with a possible D match to TRBD1 (5 bases). The CDR3 has 13 amino acids. The V end was cut by 0 bases, the J end by 6 bases, with 6 bases between. CDR3 sequence (DNA): TGTGCCAGCAGTTTAGCCCAGGGCAATGAGCAGTTCTTC. Residues: CASSLAQGNEQFF.

V and J are TRBV21-1 and TRBJ2-6. TRBV21-1 is recorded as a pseudogene. This CDR3 comprises 16 residues. CDR3 DNA: TGTGCCAGCAGCAAATTTGTGGAGTCTGGGGCCAACGTCCTGACTTTC. As protein: CASSKFVESGANVLTF.

This clonotype has a handful of counts. The gene calls are TRBV4-1 and TRBJ2-7, with D possibly called TRBD1 or TRBD2 (6 bases each). The CDR3 spans 18 residues. Between the trimmed V and J ends, which lost 0 bases and 3 bases, there was a span of 21 bases. Germline-derived CDR1 and CDR2 are MGHRA and YSYEKL. The DNA of the CDR3 is TGCGCCAGCAGCCAAGATCAGCTGCCAGGAGGGGGGATCTACGAGCAGTACTTC. Residues: CASSQDQLPGGGIYEQYF.

This clonotype was picked up a small number of times. The rearrangement links TRBV2 to TRBJ2-2; 11 bases fit TRBD2. The V segment lost 1 base and the J segment 7 bases; nucleotides outside the gene matches: 5. The germline gives CDR1 SNHLY, CDR2 FYNNEI. The CDR3 length is 16 residues. CDR3: CASSEVDGTSGGELFF. The CDR3 DNA is TGTGCCAGCAGTGAAGTTGATGGGACTAGCGGCGGGGAGCTGTTTTTT. Filled out from reference TRBV2 and TRBJ2-2, the complete variable domain reads EPEVTQTPSHQVTQMGQEVILRCVPISNHLYFYWYRQILGQKVEFLVSFYNNEISEKSEIFDDQFSVERPDGSNFTLKIRSTKLEDSAMYFCASSEVDGTSGGELFFGEGSRLTVL.

The table lists this clonotype with a few counts. The chain combines TRBV3-1 with TRBJ2-1; the D gene is possibly TRBD2 (5 bases). The length of the CDR3 is 14 residues. V shed 5 bases and J shed 6 bases, with 14 bases lying between them. Germline V gene data show CDR1 as LGHDT and CDR2 as YNNKEL (reference sequence). The DNA for the CDR3 is TGTGCCAGCAGCGTGAGAGGTAGCGCCAATGAGCAGTTCTTC. It encodes CASSVRGSANEQFF.

The chain is built from TRBV2 and TRBJ2-1, with no clear D. The germline gives CDR1 SNHLY, CDR2 FYNNEI. Trimming took off 4 bases at V and 9 bases at J, with 16 bases between the two ends. CDR3 length: 14 amino acids. CDR3 sequence: CASSVRDSSGEQFF. CDR3 bases: TGTGCCAGCAGTGTAAGGGATAGTAGTGGTGAGCAGTTCTTC.

This clonotype was recorded a few times. The chain links TRBV7-2 to TRBJ1-4, with 9 bases that match TRBD1. V lost 2 bases and J lost 7; bases outside the gene matches: 8. In germline, CDR1 is SGHTA, CDR2 FQGNSA. The CDR3 has 16 residues. For the CDR3, the DNA is TGTGCCAGCAGCTTAATCGGGACAGGGCGTCGTGAAAAACTGTTTTTT. Its translation is CASSLIGTGRREKLFF.

This clonotype was detected a few times. This chain connects TRBV4-2 to TRBJ2-6, with 11 nucleotides matching TRBD1. CDR1 is LGHNA, CDR2 YNFKEQ, per germline. CDR3 length equals 19 residues. V lost 5 bases and J lost 0; bases outside the gene matches: 9. CDR3 nucleotides: TGTGCCAGCAGCAGCCGGACAGGGGGCTTCACCTCTGGGGCCAACGTCCTGACTTTC. Translation: CASSSRTGGFTSGANVLTF.

A few counts support this clonotype. The chain employs TRBV12-3 or TRBV12-4 and TRBJ2-2, with 7 nucleotides matching TRBD2. This CDR3 comprises 18 residues. Unmatched junction bases numbered 17, after V lost 6 bases and J lost 4 bases. The CDR3 DNA reads as TGTGCCAGCAGCCCAGATCGTGGGGAGGGGAGAGGCACCGGGGAGCTGTTTTTT. Protein sequence: CASSPDRGEGRGTGELFF.

The chain is built from TRBV7-8 and TRBJ1-1; no clear D. V lost 1 base and J 1 base, leaving 10 bases between the germline ends. The germline V gene has CDR1 SGHVS and CDR2 FQNEAQ. The CDR3 runs to 15 residues. Here the CDR3 DNA reads TGTGCCAGCAGCTTAGGCAGGACTGCGAACACTGAAGCTTTCTTT. This gives the protein CASSLGRTANTEAFF.

The genes are TRBV2 and TRBJ2-2; D is uncertain. This CDR3 contains 13 residues. Trimming took 5 bases from V and 4 from J, leaving 8 bases between them. The germline gives CDR1 SNHLY, CDR2 FYNNEI. The CDR3 DNA sequence: TGTGCCAGCAGTATCGACCTCACCGGGGAGCTGTTTTTT. It codes for CASSIDLTGELFF.

The rearrangement links TRBV20-1 to TRBJ2-3; no firm D call. V was shortened by 3 bases and J by 6 bases, with 13 bases between the two germline ends. Germline CDR1 and CDR2: DFQATT and SNEGSKA (reference sequence). The CDR3 is 13 residues long. CDR3 bases: TGCAGTGCTAGTTCCGAGTTTCGGGATACGCAGTATTTT. Its translation is CSASSEFRDTQYF.

Only a few counts were recorded for this clonotype. The chain recombines TRBV10-3 with TRBJ1-1, with D hard to call. The ends were cut back, 1 base at V and 6 bases at J, with 15 bases in the middle. This CDR3 has 15 amino acids. Germline CDR1 reads ENHRY; CDR2 reads SYGVKD. The CDR3 DNA reads TGTGCCATCAGTGAGTGGGCGGCCGAGGCCGCTGAAGCTTTCTTT. This sequence encodes CAISEWAAEAAEAFF.

This clonotype was recorded a few times. The chain employs TRBV6-2 or TRBV6-3 and TRBJ2-1, with D maybe TRBD2 (5 bases). The CDR3 consists of 13 residues. The ends were cut back, 6 bases at V and 7 bases at J, with 13 bases in the middle. Germline CDR1 MNHEY, CDR2 SVGEGT. CDR3 in amino acids: CASSLWGVNEQFF. The CDR3 DNA is TGTGCCAGCAGCCTCTGGGGAGTTAATGAGCAGTTCTTC.

The chain joins TRBV6-1 to TRBJ2-3, with a tentative D call TRBD2 (5 bases). This CDR3 contains 15 residues. CDR1 is MNHNS, CDR2 SASEGT, per germline. The V gene lost 8 bases and the J gene lost 2 bases, with 17 bases spanning the gap. The DNA of the CDR3 is TGTGCCAGCTCCGTAGGCGGGTGGAACACAGATACGCAGTATTTT. Translation: CASSVGGWNTDTQYF.

V is TRBV25-1 and J is TRBJ2-5, with 8 bases that match TRBD1. Per the germline V gene, CDR1 is MGHDK and CDR2 is SYGVNS. V lost 6 bases and J lost 1; bases outside the gene matches: 4. This CDR3 spans 14 amino acids. The CDR3 bases are TGTGCCAGCAGGGACAGGGCCCTCCAAGAGACCCAGTACTTC. Its translation is CASRDRALQETQYF.

Only a few counts were recorded for this clonotype. CDR3 sequence reads: CASSQGLAGSNTGELFF. DNA of the CDR3: TGCGCCAGCAGCCAAGGACTAGCGGGGTCAAACACCGGGGAGCTGTTTTTT. This sequence joins TRBV4-3 and TRBJ2-2; TRBD2 agrees at 11 bases. The germline V gene encodes CDR1 LGHNA and CDR2 YSLEER. This CDR3 region has 17 residues. The V and J ends lost 1 base and 2 bases, in that order; junction bases with no gene match: 3.

In DNA form, the CDR3 reads TGTGCCAGCAGCATGACAGGGTTCACCTACGAGCAGTACTTC. Residues: CASSMTGFTYEQYF. V usage is TRBV11-3 and J usage is TRBJ2-7; 7 nucleotides align to TRBD1. CDR1 and CDR2 from the germline V gene are SGHNT and YENEEA. This CDR3 comprises 14 residues. After removal of 5 bases from V and 2 bases from J, the junction contained 6 bases not matched to a gene.

This clonotype was recorded a few times. The chain carries TRBV7-9 and TRBJ2-7, with 9 bases fitting TRBD1. The CDR3 consists of 16 residues. Unmatched junction bases numbered 6, after V lost 3 bases and J lost 0 bases. Germline CDR1 and CDR2: SEHNR and FQNEAQ (reference sequence). CDR3 sequence reads: CASSFRQGGFSYEQYF. DNA of the CDR3: TGTGCCAGCAGCTTTAGACAGGGGGGCTTCTCCTACGAGCAGTACTTC. Filled out from reference TRBV7-9 and TRBJ2-7, the complete variable domain reads DTGVSQNPRHKITKRGQNVTFRCDPISEHNRLYWYRQTLGQGPEFLTYFQNEAQLEKSRLLSDRFSAERPKGSFSTLEIQRTEQGDSAMYLCASSFRQGGFSYEQYFGPGTRLTVT.

The genes are TRBV7-9 and TRBJ2-5, with D possibly TRBD1 on 5 matching bases. This CDR3 has 15 amino acids. Germline CDR1 and CDR2: SEHNR and FQNEAQ (reference sequence). The ends were cut back, 5 bases at V and 2 bases at J, with 15 bases in the middle. The CDR3 sequence is CASSGSTGLQETQYF. The CDR3, as DNA: TGTGCCAGCAGCGGTAGCACAGGATTACAAGAGACCCAGTACTTC.

The chain employs TRBV5-1 and TRBJ2-5; the match to TRBD1 covers 8 bases. Germline loops: CDR1 SGHRS, CDR2 YFSETQ. The J segment lost 5 bases and the V segment lost 0 bases, leaving 12 bases of the junction unmatched. This CDR3 has 17 residues. As DNA, the CDR3 is TGCGCCAGCAGCTTGGCGACAGGGGCCACCTCACGGGAGACCCAGTACTTC. Translation: CASSLATGATSRETQYF.

This clonotype occurred a few times. The chain joins TRBV25-1 to TRBJ1-6, with 8 nucleotides matching TRBD1. The V and J ends lost 6 bases and 8 bases, in that order; junction bases with no gene match: 15. The length of the CDR3 is 17 residues. Germline loops: CDR1 MGHDK, CDR2 SYGVNS. The CDR3: CASSPSSPGQAYSPLHF. The CDR3 DNA sequence: TGTGCCAGCAGCCCCTCATCACCGGGACAGGCGTATTCACCCCTCCACTTT.

The chain is built from TRBV29-1 and TRBJ1-1; the D gene is possibly TRBD1 (5 bases). The ends were cut back, 7 bases at V and 11 bases at J, with 20 bases in the middle. The CDR3 spans 12 residues. CDR1 and CDR2 (germline): SQVTM, ANQGSEA. As DNA, the CDR3 is TGCAGCGCCGGGACGACGTCTGGGTCGGCTTTCTTT. This sequence encodes CSAGTTSGSAFF.

This clonotype was detected a few times. The V and J genes are TRBV10-3 and TRBJ1-5, with TRBD1 as a possible D gene (6 bases). The CDR3 consists of 13 residues. Per the germline V gene, CDR1 is ENHRY and CDR2 is SYGVKD. V dropped 10 bases and J dropped 5 bases, with 15 bases sitting between them. CDR3 sequence: CATRQVEDQPQHF. The CDR3 DNA reads as TGTGCCACCAGACAGGTAGAGGATCAGCCCCAGCATTTT.